The table lists the clone carrying this T cell receptor (beta chain) with a count of one. One end of the junction varies from germline; a read error may be responsible. Sample-barcoded 5' priming and a J-beta primer mix drove a second PCR of roughly 6 to 12 cycles. TCRdb processed the 5' RACE reads anew with MiXCR; each CDR3 protein has one entry. Here the sample spans about 1 million distinct CDR3 sequences, less than 50% being singletons. The data belong to a study of blood T cells in healthy people across ages. CDR3 length: 15 amino acids. Looked up from germline, CDR1 is DFQATT and CDR2 is SNEGSKA (reference sequence).

V gene TRBV20-1 combines with J gene TRBJ2-1; 10 nucleotides match TRBD2. The sequenced material came from blood. The clonotype comes from a woman aged 60-75 years in good health. The CDR3, as DNA: TGCAGTGATAGAGATCGGGCTAGCGGGGGACCTGAGCAGTTCTTC. Residues: CSDRDRASGGPEQFF.